The 24 T cell receptor beta chains listed next were all sequenced from one sample in a study of long-term antiretroviral therapy in people with HIV. immunoSEQ v3.0 was run at survey level. Data came from immunoSEQ multiplex PCR; TCRdb stores just in-frame clones and leaves some out. The sample lists approximately 19,000 clones, around 77% occurring once. The sequences come from unsorted PBMCs, collected 2.3 years after starting antiretroviral therapy. Source of these receptors: a middle-aged woman with HIV.

This clone was recorded once. The J gene is TRBJ2-5, the V gene TRBV5-6; 7 bases align to TRBD1. Per germline, CDR1 SGHDT and CDR2 YYEEEE. Losses at the gene ends were 7 bases for V and 2 bases for J; bases not matched to a gene: 5. The CDR3 contains 13 residues. The CDR3 loop reads CASSRGLQETQYF. The CDR3 bases are TGTGCCAGCTCCAGGGGGTTACAAGAGACCCAGTACTTC.

V usage is TRBV30 and J usage is TRBJ2-3, with D maybe TRBD2 (5 bases). V dropped 0 bases and J dropped 1 base, with 5 bases sitting between them. The V gene's germline CDR1 is GTSNPN and CDR2 SVGIG (reference sequence). This CDR3 contains 13 residues. CDR3 sequence (DNA): TGTGCCTGGAGTGTGGGAGGCACAGATACGCAGTATTTT. It codes for CAWSVGGTDTQYF.

V is TRBV13 and J is TRBJ1-1, with D unclear. CDR3 size: 15 residues. The V gene's germline CDR1 is PRHDT and CDR2 FYEKMQ (reference sequence). V was clipped by 3 bases and J by 4 bases, with 15 bases between them. CDR3 protein: CASSFSPGSVTEAFF. CDR3 bases: TGTGCCAGCAGCTTTAGTCCCGGTTCGGTCACTGAAGCTTTCTTT.

The rearrangement joins TRBV29-1 to TRBJ2-6, with D maybe TRBD1 (5 bases). With 4 bases removed from V and 0 bases from J, the gap between germline ends came to 10 bases. In germline, CDR1 is SQVTM, CDR2 ANQGSEA. The CDR3 has 15 residues. This CDR3 is CSVATGSSGANVLTF. DNA for the CDR3: TGCAGCGTTGCTACAGGAAGCTCTGGGGCCAACGTCCTGACTTTC.

Concerning this clone: Sequence at one end of the junction differs from germline and may be a read error. This chain joins TRBV13 and TRBJ1-4, with TRBD1 matching 10 bases. This CDR3 contains 14 residues. CDR1 and CDR2 (germline): PRHDT, FYEKMQ (reference sequence). CDR3 residues: CASSLGTGDEKLFF. For the CDR3, the DNA is TGTGCCAGCAGCCTAGGGACAGGGGATGAAAAACTGTTTTTT.

The chain recombines TRBV2 with TRBJ1-5, with no clear D. Germline V gene data show CDR1 as SNHLY and CDR2 as FYNNEI. The CDR3 sequence is 12 residues long. Trimming pared 3 bases from V and 7 bases from J, leaving 7 bases between. This CDR3 is CASSDASQPQHF. The CDR3 bases are TGTGCCAGCAGTGATGCAAGCCAGCCCCAGCATTTT.

The sample holds a few counts of this clone. The chain couples TRBV14 to TRBJ2-2; D call uncertain. Germline V gene lookup returns CDR1 SGHDN and CDR2 FVKESK. The CDR3 contains 14 residues. With 2 bases removed from V and 5 bases from J, the gap between germline ends came to 9 bases. This CDR3 reads CASSQRQLTGELFF. CDR3 DNA sequence: TGTGCCAGCAGCCAACGCCAACTAACCGGGGAGCTGTTTTTT.

The rearrangement links TRBV29-1 to TRBJ2-3; 10 bases align to TRBD1. Germline V gives CDR1 SQVTM, CDR2 ANQGSEA. V dropped 7 bases and J dropped 3; count of bases not matched to a gene: 10. CDR3 length: 15 residues. The CDR3 nucleotides read TGCAGCGCCTCCTGGGGGACAGGGGTGACAGATACGCAGTATTTT. Residues: CSASWGTGVTDTQYF.

The J gene is TRBJ2-7, the V gene TRBV27; possibly TRBD1 for D (6 bases). This CDR3 contains 14 residues. Deletions cut 8 bases from V and 2 bases from J, with 16 bases between. Germline V gene data show CDR1 as MNHEY and CDR2 as SMNVEV (reference sequence). CDR3 in amino acids: CASRARTETYEQYF. The DNA for the CDR3 is TGTGCCAGCCGGGCCCGGACAGAAACCTACGAGCAGTACTTC.

The chain joins TRBV4-2 to TRBJ2-7; possible D gene TRBD1, 6 bases. The CDR3 has 17 residues. Trimming left V 3 bases short and J 1 base short, with 19 bases between. Germline V CDR1 and CDR2: LGHNA, YNFKEQ. CDR3 bases: TGTGCCAGCAGCCAGGTAGGACAGACCAGGAGTTCCTACGAGCAGTACTTC. This gives the protein CASSQVGQTRSSYEQYF.

The chain recombines TRBV14 with TRBJ1-2; D gene ambiguous. Trimming took 2 bases from V and 3 from J, leaving 13 bases between them. CDR1 is SGHDN and CDR2 is FVKESK in the germline V gene. This CDR3 is built from 15 residues. The CDR3 is CASSQKQAGDYGYTF. The CDR3 bases are TGTGCCAGCAGCCAAAAGCAGGCGGGAGACTATGGCTACACCTTC.

The rearrangement joins TRBV14 to TRBJ1-1; unclear D gene. The CDR3 consists of 13 residues. Germline-derived CDR1 and CDR2 are SGHDN and FVKESK. V was trimmed by 5 bases and J by 6 bases, leaving 13 bases between them. CDR3: CASSDRGYPEAFF. The CDR3 DNA follows: TGTGCCAGCAGCGACCGGGGTTACCCTGAAGCTTTCTTT.

This clone occurred once. The chain uses TRBV29-1 and TRBJ2-1, with D unclear. V lost 4 bases, J lost 6 bases, and 4 bases lay in between. Germline-derived CDR1 and CDR2 are SQVTM and ANQGSEA. The CDR3 loop spans 10 amino acids. The CDR3: CSVGGNEQFF. The CDR3 DNA is TGCAGCGTTGGTGGCAATGAGCAGTTCTTC.

The chain recombines TRBV29-1 with TRBJ1-1; D is possibly TRBD1 (6 bases). The CDR3 extends over 13 amino acids. V was trimmed by 5 bases and J by 3 bases, leaving 13 bases between them. CDR1 and CDR2 from the germline V gene are SQVTM and ANQGSEA. The CDR3 region has the DNA TGCAGCGTTAACAGGGACGGCCACACTGAAGCTTTCTTT. Translation: CSVNRDGHTEAFF.

J is TRBJ2-7 and V is TRBV5-1; 11 positions agree with TRBD2. The CDR3 has 15 amino acids. Trimming at V came to 6 bases and at J to 2 bases, leaving 7 bases not matched to a gene. In germline, CDR1 is SGHRS, CDR2 YFSETQ. In DNA, the CDR3 is TGCGCCAGCACGGCTAGCGGGAGGTCTACCTACGAGCAGTACTTC. Its protein product is CASTASGRSTYEQYF. Complete variable domain (other parts from reference TRBV5-1 and TRBJ2-7): KAGVTQTPRYLIKTRGQQVTLSCSPISGHRSVSWYQQTPGQGLQFLFEYFSETQRNKGNFPGRFSGRQFSNSRSEMNVSTLELGDSALYLCASTASGRSTYEQYFGPGTRLTVT.

The chain uses TRBV10-3 and TRBJ1-2; 8 nucleotides line up with TRBD1. Trimming cost V 6 bases and J 0 bases; bases outside gene matches: 9. The V gene's germline CDR1 is ENHRY and CDR2 SYGVKD. The CDR3 consists of 16 residues. CDR3 region: CAIRETGERANYGYTF. The CDR3 DNA follows: TGTGCCATCAGAGAGACAGGGGAACGAGCTAACTATGGCTACACCTTC.

V gene TRBV5-1 combines with J gene TRBJ2-2; D not certain. The germline gives CDR1 SGHRS, CDR2 YFSETQ. V lost 0 bases to trimming and J lost 1 base, with 16 bases between them. The CDR3 is 18 amino acids. The CDR3: CASSLVDRSPLNTGELFF. The CDR3 DNA follows: TGCGCCAGCAGCTTGGTAGACCGAAGCCCCCTGAACACCGGGGAGCTGTTTTTT.

The chain joins TRBV5-1 to TRBJ2-3; D may be TRBD2 (6 bases). Germline V gives CDR1 SGHRS, CDR2 YFSETQ. Trimming removed 0 bases from V and 4 bases from J, with 12 bases in between. The CDR3 is 15 amino acids. CDR3 in DNA: TGCGCCAGCAGCTTGGCGGGAGTGGTCCCAGATACGCAGTATTTT. Its translation is CASSLAGVVPDTQYF.

The chain carries TRBV2 and TRBJ1-5; no definite D call. CDR3 length equals 15 residues. Germline V gene lookup returns CDR1 SNHLY and CDR2 FYNNEI. V lost 4 bases and J 6 bases, leaving 16 bases between the germline ends. CDR3 in DNA: TGTGCCAGCAGTGGAGGGTTGGAGGTATCTCAGCCCCAGCATTTT. Translation: CASSGGLEVSQPQHF.

This chain connects TRBV21-1 to TRBJ1-5. TRBV21-1 is an annotated pseudogene. There are 20 residues in the CDR3. As DNA, the CDR3 is TGTGCCAGCAGCTGGGGGGGACATGGAGCGAAAAAAAAATACACCCAGCCCCAGCATTTT. Protein: CASSWGGHGAKKKYTQPQHF.

The chain employs TRBV7-2 and TRBJ1-1; TRBD1 matches 7 bases. J was trimmed by 1 base and V by 0 bases; bases with no gene match: 2. Germline assignment: CDR1 SGHTA and CDR2 FQGNSA. The CDR3 has 15 amino acids. The CDR3: CASSLAYRGNTEAFF. The CDR3 coding sequence is TGTGCCAGCAGCTTAGCGTACAGGGGGAACACTGAAGCTTTCTTT.

The J gene is TRBJ1-6, the V gene TRBV19; no definite D call. This CDR3 has 13 amino acids. Germline V CDR1 and CDR2: LNHDA, SQIVND (reference sequence). Trimming pared 2 bases from V and 9 bases from J, leaving 8 bases between. In DNA form, the CDR3 reads TGTGCCAGTAGTATACTGGCAAGTTCACCCCTCCACTTT. Encoded protein: CASSILASSPLHF.

The chain carries TRBV19 and TRBJ1-2; D gene uncertain. This CDR3 is 15 amino acids long. Trimming removed 6 bases from V and 0 bases from J, with 14 bases in between. CDR1 is LNHDA, CDR2 SQIVND, per germline (reference sequence). In DNA form, the CDR3 reads TGTGCCAGTAGGTGGACCTATCAAGCTAACTATGGCTACACCTTC. Its protein is CASRWTYQANYGYTF.

A single count supports this clone. V usage is TRBV5-4 and J usage is TRBJ1-4; D perhaps matches TRBD1 (5 bases). Trimming shortened V by 5 bases and J by 6 bases, and 14 bases separated the two germline ends. The CDR3 is 14 residues long. Looked up from germline, CDR1 is SGHNT and CDR2 is YYREEE (reference sequence). CDR3 region: CASSAVEGDEKLFF. The CDR3 DNA reads TGTGCCAGCAGTGCGGTAGAAGGGGATGAAAAACTGTTTTTT. The full variable domain, in which reference TRBV5-4 and TRBJ1-4 provide the parts outside the CDR3, is ETGVTQSPTHLIKTRGQQVTLRCSSQSGHNTVSWYQQALGQGPQFIFQYYREEENGRGNFPPRFSGLQFPNYSSELNVNALELDDSALYLCASSAVEGDEKLFFGSGTQLSVL.